The 14 T cell receptor beta chains presented below share a single source sample, sequenced in a study of blood T cell repertoires in COVID-19. Data came from immunoSEQ multiplex PCR; TCRdb stores just in-frame clones and leaves some out. There are 150,000 to 200,000 clones in the sample; around 80% occur only once, and nearly 15% lies in the top ten. Sequences were obtained from PBMCs or T cells enriched from blood (not recorded which). Every receptor here comes from a man aged 45-60 years who had recovered from COVID-19.

V and J are TRBV14 and TRBJ1-5; no clear D gene. CDR1 and CDR2 (germline): SGHDN, FVKESK. V lost 2 bases and J 3 bases, leaving 8 bases between the germline ends. The CDR3 contains 14 residues. The chain's CDR3 is CASSQSGNNQPQHF. CDR3 nucleotides: TGTGCCAGCAGCCAATCCGGTAACAATCAGCCCCAGCATTTT.

The chain is built from TRBV28 and TRBJ1-1, with D possibly matching TRBD1 (6 bases). Germline V gene data show CDR1 as MDHEN and CDR2 as SYDVKM. This CDR3 region has 14 residues. Trimming took off 3 bases at V and 4 bases at J, with 12 bases between the two ends. CDR3 residues: CASSLSRGSTEAFF. The DNA of the CDR3 is TGTGCCAGCAGTTTGAGCAGGGGAAGCACTGAAGCTTTCTTT.

The genes are TRBV19 and TRBJ2-7, with a possible D match to TRBD1 (6 bases). The CDR3 length is 14 residues. The germline V gene has CDR1 LNHDA and CDR2 SQIVND (reference sequence). Trimming shortened V by 4 bases and J by 0 bases, and 10 bases separated the two germline ends. CDR3 sequence: CASSRQVSSYEQYF. For the CDR3, the DNA is TGTGCCAGTAGTAGACAGGTGAGCTCCTACGAGCAGTACTTC. The whole variable domain, remainder taken from reference TRBV19 and TRBJ2-7, is DGGITQSPKYLFRKEGQNVTLSCEQNLNHDAMYWYRQDPGQGLRLIYYSQIVNDFQKGDIAEGYSVSREKKESFPLTVTSAQKNPTAFYLCASSRQVSSYEQYFGPGTRLTVT.

CDR3 in DNA: TGTGCCACCAGTGATGGGGCGATGAACACTGAAGCTTTCTTT. Translation gives CATSDGAMNTEAFF. This chain connects TRBV24-1 to TRBJ1-1, with D perhaps TRBD1 (5 bases). Trimming cost V 3 bases and J 0 bases, with 7 bases left between them. The CDR3 is 14 amino acids. Germline V CDR1 and CDR2: KGHDR, SFDVKD.

The rearrangement joins TRBV19 to TRBJ2-3, with 11 bases identical to TRBD2. The germline V gene encodes CDR1 LNHDA and CDR2 SQIVND (reference sequence). This CDR3 has 16 residues. The V segment lost 5 bases and the J segment 0 bases; nucleotides outside the gene matches: 4. The CDR3 sequence is CASSSLAGGSTDTQYF. The CDR3, as DNA: TGTGCCAGTAGTTCTTTAGCGGGGGGGAGCACAGATACGCAGTATTTT.

The J gene is TRBJ1-1, the V gene TRBV29-1, with 7 bases matching TRBD1. V trimming: 7 bases; J trimming: 0 bases; junction bases outside the gene matches: 20. The length of the CDR3 is 18 residues. In germline, CDR1 is SQVTM, CDR2 ANQGSEA. This CDR3 reads CSAALRQGKGWMNTEAFF. CDR3 coding DNA: TGCAGCGCCGCCCTTCGACAGGGAAAGGGGTGGATGAACACTGAAGCTTTCTTT.

This clone was seen just once. This chain's CDR3 is CASFAGANTEAFF. The CDR3 bases are TGTGCCAGCTTCGCAGGGGCTAACACTGAAGCTTTCTTT. The chain carries TRBV2 and TRBJ1-1; the D gene is possibly TRBD1 (6 bases). Germline assignment: CDR1 SNHLY and CDR2 FYNNEI. The V gene lost 8 bases and the J gene lost 2 bases, with 12 bases spanning the gap. CDR3 size: 13 residues. Complete variable domain (other parts from reference TRBV2 and TRBJ1-1): EPEVTQTPSHQVTQMGQEVILRCVPISNHLYFYWYRQILGQKVEFLVSFYNNEISEKSEIFDDQFSVERPDGSNFTLKIRSTKLEDSAMYFCASFAGANTEAFFGQGTRLTVV.

The chain uses TRBV5-1 and TRBJ1-2; D is perhaps TRBD1 (5 bases). Germline V gene sequence: CDR1 SGHRS, CDR2 YFSETQ. Trimming removed 1 base from V and 7 bases from J, with 14 bases in between. The CDR3 extends over 14 amino acids. CDR3 DNA sequence: TGCGCCAGCAGCTTGCAGGGCCGAAGGGGTGGCTACACCTTC. Amino acids: CASSLQGRRGGYTF.

The gene calls are TRBV5-1 and TRBJ1-6, with 7 nucleotides matching TRBD1. This CDR3 region has 14 residues. Germline CDR1 is SGHRS and CDR2 is YFSETQ. The J segment lost 6 bases and the V segment lost 5 bases, leaving 5 bases of the junction unmatched. DNA for the CDR3: TGCGCCAGCAGTCTGGACAGGAGTAATTCACCCCTCCACTTT. It codes for CASSLDRSNSPLHF.

The chain combines TRBV12-3 or TRBV12-4 with TRBJ1-2; TRBD1 matches 8 bases. V dropped 1 base and J dropped 7; count of bases not matched to a gene: 2. The length of the CDR3 is 13 residues. The CDR3 DNA reads TGTGCCAGCAGTTTAGACAGGGGGTTTGGCTACACCTTC. It is translated as CASSLDRGFGYTF.

V usage is TRBV28 and J usage is TRBJ2-7; unclear D gene. CDR1 and CDR2 (germline): MDHEN, SYDVKM. V lost 5 bases to trimming and J lost 1 base, with 9 bases between them. This CDR3 contains 13 residues. This CDR3 is CASSLPTSYEQYF. The CDR3 coding sequence is TGTGCCAGCAGTCTGCCTACTTCCTACGAGCAGTACTTC.

In regard to this clone: The sample contains more than one DNA sequence encoding this CDR3. The gene calls are TRBV12-3 or TRBV12-4 and TRBJ1-1; D gene unclear. The CDR3 is made up of 11 amino acids. V dropped 6 bases and J dropped 6 bases, with 8 bases sitting between them. This CDR3 is CASSYRAEAFF. DNA for the CDR3: TGTGCCAGCAGCTACAGAGCTGAAGCTTTCTTT.

The chain has TRBV7-9 and TRBJ2-2, with 9 bases matching TRBD1. V gave up 5 bases and J gave up 7 bases; unmatched junction bases: 8. The germline V gene encodes CDR1 SEHNR and CDR2 FQNEAQ (reference sequence). This CDR3 is 15 amino acids long. Written as DNA, the CDR3 is TGTGCCAGCAGCGCCCGGGACAGGGTGTTCGGGGAGCTGTTTTTT. It translates to CASSARDRVFGELFF.

This clone turned up a few times. The rearrangement uses TRBV29-1 and TRBJ1-2; D unclear. The CDR3 covers 11 residues. The V gene's germline CDR1 is SQVTM and CDR2 ANQGSEA. Trimming removed 6 bases at V and 0 bases at J, with 5 bases between. CDR3 residues: CSVHTNYGYTF. The DNA for the CDR3 is TGCAGCGTACACACTAACTATGGCTACACCTTC.